The next 10 T cell receptor beta chains were all read from a single sample in a study of blood T cell repertoires in COVID-19. The assay was immunoSEQ multiplex PCR, and TCRdb's table has in-frame clones only and misses some. Among roughly 300,000 clones listed, about 82% were seen once. Material for sequencing was peripheral blood. These TCRs come from a woman between 50 and 59 years old with acute or convalescent COVID-19.

On this clone itself: This specimen includes other DNA sequences encoding the same CDR3. This chain links TRBV27 with TRBJ2-5; a possible D gene is TRBD1 (5 bases). The length of the CDR3 is 13 residues. Germline V CDR1 and CDR2: MNHEY, SMNVEV (reference sequence). Trimming shortened V by 2 bases and J by 2 bases, and 6 bases separated the two germline ends. The CDR3 loop is CASSLRGQETQYF. CDR3 coding DNA: TGTGCCAGCAGTTTAAGGGGTCAAGAGACCCAGTACTTC.

The chain recombines TRBV5-1 with TRBJ2-1; TRBD1 matches 9 bases. The V gene end was trimmed by 0 bases and the J gene end by 9 bases; junction bases not matched to a gene: 1. Germline values: CDR1 SGHRS, CDR2 YFSETQ. The CDR3 totals 13 residues. The CDR3 protein is CASSLGQGGEQFF. In nucleotides, the CDR3 is TGCGCCAGCAGCTTGGGACAGGGGGGTGAGCAGTTCTTC.

The V call is TRBV28, the J call TRBJ2-7, with 14 positions matching TRBD2. Germline V gives CDR1 MDHEN, CDR2 SYDVKM. J lost 4 bases, V lost 5 bases, and 4 bases had no gene match. The CDR3 sequence is 15 residues long. DNA of the CDR3: TGTGCCAGCAGTCTCCGGACTAGCGGGAGGTACGAGCAGTACTTC. This gives the protein CASSLRTSGRYEQYF.

The V call is TRBV5-4, the J call TRBJ2-7; 10 nucleotides line up with TRBD1. Trimming cost V 4 bases and J 4 bases; bases outside gene matches: 5. This CDR3 has 14 amino acids. CDR1 and CDR2 from the germline V gene are SGHNT and YYREEE (reference sequence). The chain's CDR3 is CASSKDRGFYEQYF. CDR3 in DNA: TGTGCCAGCAGCAAGGACAGGGGGTTTTACGAGCAGTACTTC.

The genes are TRBV5-4 and TRBJ2-7; tentative D call: TRBD2 (6 bases). The CDR3 loop spans 15 amino acids. CDR1 and CDR2 (germline): SGHNT, YYREEE (reference sequence). V shed 3 bases and J shed 2 bases, with 15 bases lying between them. CDR3 bases: TGTGCCAGCAGCTCCGGCGGGGTCTACCCCTACGAGCAGTACTTC. Translated: CASSSGGVYPYEQYF.

The chain carries TRBV9 and TRBJ2-3, with 8 bases fitting TRBD2. CDR3 size: 15 residues. Germline values: CDR1 SGDLS, CDR2 YYNGEE. After removal of 2 bases from V and 0 bases from J, the junction contained 2 bases not matched to a gene. The CDR3: CASSVRGRSTDTQYF. The CDR3 nucleotides are TGTGCCAGCAGCGTCCGCGGGAGGAGCACAGATACGCAGTATTTT. The full variable domain, with the rest looked up from reference TRBV9 and TRBJ2-3, is DSGVTQTPKHLITATGQRVTLRCSPRSGDLSVYWYQQSLDQGLQFLIQYYNGEERAKGNILERFSAQQFPDLHSELNLSSLELGDSALYFCASSVRGRSTDTQYFGPGTRLTVL.

This chain connects TRBV24-1 to TRBJ2-5; the match to TRBD2 covers 12 bases. The germline CDR1 and CDR2 sequences are KGHDR and SFDVKD. J gave up 4 bases and V 9 bases, and 2 bases lay outside the gene matches. The CDR3 is 13 residues long. In nucleotides, the CDR3 is TGTGCCACCGGGGGACTAGCGGGAGAGACCCAGTACTTC. Translated: CATGGLAGETQYF.

Here the CDR3 DNA reads TGTGCCAGCAGCCCCGGGTCTAGCGGCCCCTACGAGCAGTACTTC. Its protein product is CASSPGSSGPYEQYF. The V call is TRBV9, the J call TRBJ2-7; 7 nucleotides line up with TRBD2. Germline V gene sequence: CDR1 SGDLS, CDR2 YYNGEE. CDR3 length: 15 residues. The junction had 9 bases not matched to a gene; V was cut back by 4 bases and J by 2 bases.

The chain couples TRBV18 to TRBJ2-1, with TRBD1 matching 7 bases. V was pared by 4 bases and J by 3 bases, with 6 bases of the junction left unmatched. Germline assignment: CDR1 KGHSH and CDR2 LQKENI. CDR3 length: 15 residues. The CDR3 DNA reads as TGTGCCAGCTCACACTCACAGGGGTTCTACAATGAGCAGTTCTTC. This translates into CASSHSQGFYNEQFF.

V and J are TRBV27 and TRBJ1-1; 8 nucleotides agree with TRBD1. The V gene end was trimmed by 6 bases and the J gene end by 0 bases; junction bases not matched to a gene: 12. The CDR3 loop spans 17 amino acids. Germline V gene lookup returns CDR1 MNHEY and CDR2 SMNVEV (reference sequence). The CDR3 loop is CASRRTGTRGVNTEAFF. DNA for the CDR3: TGTGCCAGCAGGCGGACAGGGACCCGCGGGGTGAACACTGAAGCTTTCTTT.